A single T cell receptor (beta chain) is shown here with its context. The data were taken from a study of shared clonotypes between healthy human individuals. The germline V gene has CDR1 SEHNR and CDR2 FQNEAQ (reference sequence). The CDR3 totals 13 residues. Trimming took off 5 bases at V and 5 bases at J, with 12 bases between the two ends. The assay was immunoSEQ multiplex PCR, and TCRdb's table has in-frame clones only and misses some. This table has 1,500,000 or so clones, 97% to 99% appearing once. This sequence was found in a young man in good health. The sequencing sample was made of naive CD4+ T cells sorted from blood. The subset was: CD45RA+ positively selected. V gene TRBV7-9 combines with J gene TRBJ1-2; no clear D gene. The CDR3 region has the DNA TGTGCCAGCAGCAATAAGGCCGGGTATGGCTACACCTTC. Amino acid sequence: CASSNKAGYGYTF.